This T cell receptor beta chain stems from a study of T cells in localized non-small cell lung cancer. The table came from immunoSEQ multiplex PCR; TCRdb's copy has only in-frame clones and leaves some out. Of more than 12,000 clones in the sample, around 82% were seen once. The CDR3 consists of 15 residues. The germline V gene encodes CDR1 KGHSH and CDR2 LQKENI. V lost 6 bases, J lost 2 bases, and 7 bases stayed unmatched. The source of this sequence is a female donor at least 60 years old with stage I squamous cell lung carcinoma. The sample was peripheral blood, taken before any cancer treatment. The V call is TRBV18, the J call TRBJ2-7; 10 bases line up with TRBD1. For the CDR3, the DNA is TGTGCCAGCTCCCAGGGACAGGGGAGTACCTACGAGCAGTACTTC. Its protein product is CASSQGQGSTYEQYF.